The text below deals with one T cell receptor (beta chain). Its specificity is not known. CDR1 is SGHRS and CDR2 is YFSETQ in the germline V gene. Trimming stripped 0 bases from V and 6 bases from J, with 9 bases between. The CDR3 spans 13 residues. Both 60 Vbeta primers and 13 Jbeta primers went into the PCR. Clones were sequenced by immunoSEQ multiplex PCR, and TCRdb holds only the in-frame ones, with some missing. The sample lists fewer than 350,000 clones; about 90% were seen once. This sample stems from a study of cytomegalovirus exposure and HLA in healthy donors. General observations from the study: Approximately 17,000 TCR beta sequences were associated with HLA alleles at 0.05 false discovery rate in a later analysis. Later work showed greater clonal expansion in HLA-associated TCR beta chains than in equally common others. A few CMV-associated chains proved CMV antigen-specific in vitro. Rare sequences made up most TCRs, while some public TCRs were found in many donors.

The chain combines TRBV5-1 with TRBJ2-5, with D perhaps TRBD1 (6 bases). The receptor comes from a woman younger than 35 in good health and CMV-seronegative. The sequencing input was PBMCs. The CDR3 protein is CASSLGQGKTQYF. The CDR3 DNA sequence: TGCGCCAGCAGCTTGGGGCAGGGGAAGACCCAGTACTTC.